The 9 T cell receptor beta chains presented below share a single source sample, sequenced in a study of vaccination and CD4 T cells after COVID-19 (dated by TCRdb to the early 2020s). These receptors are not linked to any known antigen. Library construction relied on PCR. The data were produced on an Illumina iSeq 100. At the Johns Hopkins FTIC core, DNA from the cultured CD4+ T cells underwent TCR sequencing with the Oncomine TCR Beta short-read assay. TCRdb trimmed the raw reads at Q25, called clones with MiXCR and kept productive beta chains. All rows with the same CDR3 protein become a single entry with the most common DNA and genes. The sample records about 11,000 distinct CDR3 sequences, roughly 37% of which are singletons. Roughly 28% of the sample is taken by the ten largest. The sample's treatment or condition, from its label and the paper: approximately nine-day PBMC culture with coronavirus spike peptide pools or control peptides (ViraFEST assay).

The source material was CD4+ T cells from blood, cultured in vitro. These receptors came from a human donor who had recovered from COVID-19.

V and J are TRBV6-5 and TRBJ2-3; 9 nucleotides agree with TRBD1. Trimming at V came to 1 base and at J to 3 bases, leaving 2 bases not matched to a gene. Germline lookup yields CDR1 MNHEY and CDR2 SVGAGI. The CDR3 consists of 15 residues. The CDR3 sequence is CASSYFGTGTDTQYF. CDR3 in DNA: TGTGCCAGCAGTTACTTCGGGACAGGGACAGATACGCAGTATTTT.

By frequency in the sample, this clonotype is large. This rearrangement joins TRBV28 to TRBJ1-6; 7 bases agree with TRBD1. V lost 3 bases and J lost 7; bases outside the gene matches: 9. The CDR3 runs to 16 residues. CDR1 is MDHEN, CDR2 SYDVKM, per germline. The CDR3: CASSFSQGTGNSPLHF. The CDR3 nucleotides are TGTGCCAGCAGTTTCTCACAGGGGACGGGAAATTCACCCCTCCACTTT.

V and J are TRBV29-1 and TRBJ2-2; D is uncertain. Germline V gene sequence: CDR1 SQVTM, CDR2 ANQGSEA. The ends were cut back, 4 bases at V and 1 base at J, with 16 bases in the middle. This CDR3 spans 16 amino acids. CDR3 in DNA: TGCAGCGTTGGGTTTCGTATCGGAGTGAACACCGGGGAGCTGTTTTTT. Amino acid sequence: CSVGFRIGVNTGELFF.

CDR3 sequence (DNA): TGTGCCAGCAGCTTAGGTGAGACCCAGTACTTC. Its protein product is CASSLGETQYF. J is TRBJ2-5 and V is TRBV3-1; D gene unclear. Germline CDR1 LGHDT, CDR2 YNNKEL (reference sequence). V lost 5 bases, J lost 5 bases, and 6 bases lay in between. The CDR3 contains 11 residues.

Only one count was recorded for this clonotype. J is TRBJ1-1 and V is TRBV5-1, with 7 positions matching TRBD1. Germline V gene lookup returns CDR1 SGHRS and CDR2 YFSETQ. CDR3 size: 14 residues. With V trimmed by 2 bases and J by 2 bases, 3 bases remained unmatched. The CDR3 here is CASSLQGTNTEAFF. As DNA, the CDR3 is TGCGCCAGCAGCTTACAGGGGACCAACACTGAAGCTTTCTTT.

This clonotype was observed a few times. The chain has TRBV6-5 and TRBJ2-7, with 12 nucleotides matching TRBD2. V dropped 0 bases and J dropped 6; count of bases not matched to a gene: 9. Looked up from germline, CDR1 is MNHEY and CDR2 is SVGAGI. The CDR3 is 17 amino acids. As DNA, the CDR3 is TGTGCCAGCAGTTACTCCGGCCTAGCGGGGGGGCAGGCCGAGCAGTACTTC. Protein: CASSYSGLAGGQAEQYF.

CDR3 loop: CASLKLAGAGGELFF. CDR3 DNA sequence: TGTGCCAGCTTAAAACTAGCGGGGGCTGGAGGGGAGCTGTTTTTT. The chain combines TRBV6-1 with TRBJ2-2; 11 bases align to TRBD2. V lost 8 bases, J lost 8 bases, and 10 bases stayed unmatched. Germline-derived CDR1 and CDR2 are MNHNS and SASEGT. The CDR3 is 15 residues long.

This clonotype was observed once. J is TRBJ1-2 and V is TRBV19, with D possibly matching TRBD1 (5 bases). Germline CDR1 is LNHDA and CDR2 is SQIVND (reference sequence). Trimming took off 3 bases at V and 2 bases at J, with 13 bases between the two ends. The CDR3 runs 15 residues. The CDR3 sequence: CASSMGTRRNYGYTF. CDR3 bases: TGTGCCAGTAGTATGGGGACCCGTAGAAACTATGGCTACACCTTC.

In DNA form, the CDR3 reads TGTGCCAGCAGTTACTCCTGGGGCATGGACACTGAAGCTTTCTTT. Translating gives CASSYSWGMDTEAFF. The rearrangement joins TRBV6-5 to TRBJ1-1, with D perhaps matching TRBD1 (5 bases). Per germline, CDR1 MNHEY and CDR2 SVGAGI. The length of the CDR3 is 15 residues. V was shortened by 0 bases and J by 3 bases, with 11 bases between the two germline ends.